This T cell receptor beta chain was recovered during a study of T cell repertoires in aging, cancer and after chemotherapy (dated by TCRdb to between 2018 and 2021). Notes on the research overall: Six donor age groups were covered, ranging from 30 or younger up to 70 or older, and each group contained at least three individuals. In the hematological group, the paired samples taken before and after chemotherapy came from chronic lymphocytic leukemia patients given fludarabine- or bendamustine-based regimens. Several million TCR reads were contained in the full dataset. The study profiled peripheral blood TCR beta repertoires from healthy donors and cancer patients to examine immunoaging and T cell reconstitution after chemotherapy. The cohort comprised 200 to 250 cancer patients, 94 with hematological and 110 to 130 with solid cancers, plus 95 healthy donors as a reference group. On the study overall, not on this receptor specifically: In both cancer cohorts, median generation probability rose over the chemotherapy interval, which suggests that the repertoire was reconstituted through rebound thymic output. In healthy donors, the drop in TCR diversity with age came mainly from a loss of richness, whereas in cancer patients a loss of evenness also played a part. Compared with age-matched healthy donors, untreated patients with hematological or solid cancers had significantly lower TCR diversity and higher clonality in blood. Lymphoid organ infiltration was present in the hematological cancer patients, and this infiltration may itself impair thymic emigration or the expansion of peripheral T cells. According to the authors, the repertoire data do not permit conclusions about immunological memory after chemotherapy.

From the germline V gene, CDR1 is MNHEY and CDR2 is SVGAGI. The CDR3 runs 13 residues from the cysteine to the phenylalanine. Only the CDR3 region is kept as DNA, spanning 39 bases read in frame from base 1. Between the V and J ends, shortened by 4 bases and 8 bases respectively, the junction contains 12 bases. Rearranged TRB sequences spanning V, D and J segments were amplified by multiplex touch-down PCR using a mixed TRB-A/B primer pool. Illumina adapters and sample indices were attached to the amplicons through two consecutive PCR reactions run with Phusion HS II polymerase. Amplicons were gel-purified with the NucleoSpin Gel and PCR Clean-up kit, then checked with Qubit and an Agilent 2100 Bioanalyzer. Libraries were sequenced on an Illumina MiSeq using 600-cycle, single-indexed, paired-end runs. The study's own analysis went as follows. TRB sequences were processed with MiXCR versions 2.12 and 3.0.5. Each unique CDR3 nucleotide sequence was treated as one clone, and only productive sequences with two or more reads were kept. The repertoire metrics were Shannon diversity, evenness, clonality (calculated as one minus evenness), and diversity profiles parameterized by alpha from 0 to 5. The IGoR algorithm was used to calculate generation probabilities of clones in the paired pre- and post-chemotherapy samples. TCRdb reanalyzed the raw reads on its own, using fastp at Q25 for trimming and MiXCR for clone calling, and kept in-frame beta chains. Each entry is one CDR3 protein sequence, shown with its most common DNA and genes. TCRdb, not the authors, supplied the V and J calls. Recorded for this sample are approximately 1,800 distinct CDR3 sequences; 25% to 35% of them occurred a single time. The top ten constitute about 70% of the sample.

This clonotype is assessed as medium-sized (0.01 to 0.1%). No cognate antigen has been identified for it. It has no much larger one-base neighbor in the sample; base qualities were not kept. Genomic DNA extracted from peripheral blood, rather than sorted cells or RNA, was used as the source for amplification of TCR beta rearrangements. This TCR was sampled from a human donor with a blood cancer. The donor label of this sample is uncertain. The sample taken for sequencing was blood. The chain links TRBV6-5 with TRBJ1-5; there is no confident call for the D gene. Here is the DNA: TGTGCCAGCAGTTTTACAGTTGACAAGCCCCAGCATTTT. Its translation reads: CASSFTVDKPQHF.